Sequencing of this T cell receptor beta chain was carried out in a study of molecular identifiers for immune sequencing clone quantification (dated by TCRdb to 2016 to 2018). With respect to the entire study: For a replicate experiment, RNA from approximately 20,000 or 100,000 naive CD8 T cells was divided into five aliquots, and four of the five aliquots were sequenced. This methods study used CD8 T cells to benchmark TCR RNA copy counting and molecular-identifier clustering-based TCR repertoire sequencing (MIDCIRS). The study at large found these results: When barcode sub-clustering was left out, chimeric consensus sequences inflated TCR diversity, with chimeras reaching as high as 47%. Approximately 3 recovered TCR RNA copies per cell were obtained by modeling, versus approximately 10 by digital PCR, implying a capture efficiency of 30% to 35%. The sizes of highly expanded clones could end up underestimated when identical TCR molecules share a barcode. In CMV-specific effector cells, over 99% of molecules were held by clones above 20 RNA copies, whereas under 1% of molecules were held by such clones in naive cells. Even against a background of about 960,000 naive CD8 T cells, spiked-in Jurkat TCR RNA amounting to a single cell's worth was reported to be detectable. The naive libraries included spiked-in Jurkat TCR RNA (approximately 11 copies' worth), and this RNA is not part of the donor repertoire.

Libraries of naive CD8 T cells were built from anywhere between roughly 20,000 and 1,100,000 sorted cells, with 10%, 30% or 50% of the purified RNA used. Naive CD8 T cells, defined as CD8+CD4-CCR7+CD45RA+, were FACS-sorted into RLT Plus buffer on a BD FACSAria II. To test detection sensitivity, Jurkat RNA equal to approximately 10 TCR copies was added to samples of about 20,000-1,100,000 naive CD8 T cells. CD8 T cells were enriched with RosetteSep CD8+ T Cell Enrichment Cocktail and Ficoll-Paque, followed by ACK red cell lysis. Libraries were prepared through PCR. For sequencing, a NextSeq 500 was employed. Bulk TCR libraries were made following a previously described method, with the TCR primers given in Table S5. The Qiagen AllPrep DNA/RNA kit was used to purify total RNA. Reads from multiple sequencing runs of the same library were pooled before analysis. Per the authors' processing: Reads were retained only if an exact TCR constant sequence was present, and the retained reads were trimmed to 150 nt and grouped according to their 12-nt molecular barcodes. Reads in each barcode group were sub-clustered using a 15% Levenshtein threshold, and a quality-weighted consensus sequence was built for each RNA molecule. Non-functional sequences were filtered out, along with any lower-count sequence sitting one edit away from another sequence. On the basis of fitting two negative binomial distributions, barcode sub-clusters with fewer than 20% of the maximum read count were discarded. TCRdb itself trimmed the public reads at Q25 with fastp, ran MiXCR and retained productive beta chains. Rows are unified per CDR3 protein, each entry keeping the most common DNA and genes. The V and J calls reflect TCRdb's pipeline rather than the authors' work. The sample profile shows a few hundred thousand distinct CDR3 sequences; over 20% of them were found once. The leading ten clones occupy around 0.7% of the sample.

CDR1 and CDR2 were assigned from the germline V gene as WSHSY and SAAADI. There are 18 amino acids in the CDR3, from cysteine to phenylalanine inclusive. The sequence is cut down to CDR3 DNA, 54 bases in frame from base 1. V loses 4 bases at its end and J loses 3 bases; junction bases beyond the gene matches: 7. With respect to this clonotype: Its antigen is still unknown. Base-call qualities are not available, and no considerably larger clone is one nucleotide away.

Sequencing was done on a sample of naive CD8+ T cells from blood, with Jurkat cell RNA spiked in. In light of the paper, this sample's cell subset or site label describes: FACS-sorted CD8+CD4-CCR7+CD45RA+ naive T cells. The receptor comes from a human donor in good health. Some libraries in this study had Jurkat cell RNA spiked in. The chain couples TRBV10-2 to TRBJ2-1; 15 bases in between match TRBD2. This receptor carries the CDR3 CASSAGLAGGPLYNEQFF. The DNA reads TGCGCCAGCAGTGCTGGACTAGCGGGGGGGCCTCTCTACAATGAGCAGTTCTTC.